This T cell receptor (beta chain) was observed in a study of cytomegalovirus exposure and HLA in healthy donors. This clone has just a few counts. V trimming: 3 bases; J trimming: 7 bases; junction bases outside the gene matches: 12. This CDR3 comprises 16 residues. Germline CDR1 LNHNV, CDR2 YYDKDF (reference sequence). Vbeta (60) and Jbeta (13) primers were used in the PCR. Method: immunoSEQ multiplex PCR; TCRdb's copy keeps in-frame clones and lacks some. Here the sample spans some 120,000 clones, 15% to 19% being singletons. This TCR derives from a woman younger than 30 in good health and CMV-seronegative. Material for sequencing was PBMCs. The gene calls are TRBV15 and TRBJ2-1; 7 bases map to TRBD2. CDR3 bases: TGTGCCACCAGCAGCACGGGGGGATTCGCGTCAAATGAGCAGTTCTTC. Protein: CATSSTGGFASNEQFF. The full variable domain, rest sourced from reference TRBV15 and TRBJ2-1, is DAMVIQNPRYQVTQFGKPVTLSCSQTLNHNVMYWYQQKSSQAPKLLFHYYDKDFNNEADTPDNFQSRRPNTSFCFLDIRSPGLGDTAMYLCATSSTGGFASNEQFFGPGTRLTVL.